This TCR beta chain emerged from a study of shared clonotypes between healthy human individuals. Sequencing was performed with immunoSEQ multiplex PCR; in TCRdb, only in-frame clones are kept and a portion is missing. This sample carries fewer than 600,000 clones, 77% of them seen once, and the ten largest clones take around 12%. CDR3 length: 14 amino acids. Trimming cost V 6 bases and J 0 bases, with 10 bases left between them. Germline V CDR1 and CDR2: MRHNA, SNTAGT. The chain is built from TRBV6-4 and TRBJ2-3; D call uncertain. Specimen: PBMCs. The clonotype was recovered from a woman between 40 and 50 years old in good health. Some clones in this sample may be carry-over from other donors' samples. CDR3 sequence (DNA): TGTGCCAGCAGCCTAGAAGGGAGCACAGATACGCAGTATTTT. It translates to CASSLEGSTDTQYF.